This TCR beta chain stems from a study of naive and memory T cell subsets. The beta constant-region primer was an equimolar mix of two oligonucleotides covering TRBC1 and TRBC2. Four rounds of PCR amplified the ligated cDNA using nested alpha and beta constant-region primers plus SP2. TCRdb recomputed calls from the UMI-ligation and nested PCR reads with MiXCR, one row per CDR3 protein. The sample shows around 130,000 distinct CDR3 sequences, about 36% of them seen only once. Whole-study findings and limits: Naive and memory subsets had different power law exponents for TCR abundance.

Regarding this clonotype: Its antigen remains unidentified.

Germline trimming cut 3 bases from V and 4 bases from J; bases unmatched to any gene: 9. The CDR3 covers 19 residues. The sequenced sample consisted of central memory CD4+ T cells from blood. The gene calls are TRBV12-3 or TRBV12-4 and TRBJ2-1, with 16 bases identical to TRBD2. The source is a human donor in good health. The CDR3 DNA reads as TGTGCCAGCAGTTTCCCGGGACTAGCGGGAGGGCCGTCTTACAATGAGCAGTTCTTC. Protein: CASSFPGLAGGPSYNEQFF.